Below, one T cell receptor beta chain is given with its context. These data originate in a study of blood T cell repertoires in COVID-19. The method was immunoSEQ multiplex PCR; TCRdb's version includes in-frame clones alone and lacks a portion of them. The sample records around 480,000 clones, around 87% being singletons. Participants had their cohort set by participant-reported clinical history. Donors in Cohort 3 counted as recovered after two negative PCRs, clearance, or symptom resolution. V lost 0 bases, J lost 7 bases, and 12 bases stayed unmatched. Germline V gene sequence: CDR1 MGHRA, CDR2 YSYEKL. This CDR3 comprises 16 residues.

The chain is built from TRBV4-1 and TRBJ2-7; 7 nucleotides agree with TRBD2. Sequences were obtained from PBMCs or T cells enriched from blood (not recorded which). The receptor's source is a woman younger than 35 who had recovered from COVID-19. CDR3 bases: TGCGCCAGCAGCCAAGATCTGGCCTGGGGAGCGGGGGAGCAGTACTTC. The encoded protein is CASSQDLAWGAGEQYF.